This entry lists 18 T cell receptor beta chains sequenced from one sample in a study of cytomegalovirus exposure and HLA in healthy donors. PCR amplification relied on 60 Vbeta primers (plus 13 Jbeta primers). Sequencing used immunoSEQ multiplex PCR; TCRdb keeps in-frame clones, though not all of them. Among 60,000 to 90,000 clones, around 84% were seen once, and the ten largest hold under 20%. The sample was PBMCs. Receptors originate from an older man in good health and CMV-seropositive.

This chain connects TRBV10-1 to TRBJ2-3; 11 nucleotides line up with TRBD2. CDR3 length: 18 residues. Germline trimming cut 0 bases from V and 6 bases from J; bases unmatched to any gene: 11. Looked up from germline, CDR1 is WNHNN and CDR2 is SYGVQD (reference sequence). DNA for the CDR3: TGCGCCAGCAGTGAGTCTAGCGGGAGGGCGGGGAGTTTGGATACGCAGTATTTT. It specifies CASSESSGRAGSLDTQYF.

This chain links TRBV27 with TRBJ1-3; perhaps TRBD1 as D (5 bases). CDR3 length equals 14 residues. Deletions cut 5 bases from V and 0 bases from J, with 8 bases between. The germline V gene encodes CDR1 MNHEY and CDR2 SMNVEV (reference sequence). DNA for the CDR3: TGTGCCAGCAGTCCTACAGGCTCTGGAAACACCATATATTTT. This translates into CASSPTGSGNTIYF.

The chain carries TRBV2 and TRBJ2-2, with 7 positions matching TRBD2. V was clipped by 4 bases and J by 3 bases; unmatched bases: 5. Germline CDR1 and CDR2: SNHLY and FYNNEI. CDR3 size: 15 residues. CDR3 bases: TGTGCCAGCAGTGGGGCTAGCGGCCACACCGGGGAGCTGTTTTTT. Residues: CASSGASGHTGELFF.

V and J are TRBV4-1 and TRBJ2-5, with D possibly being TRBD1 (5 bases). The length of the CDR3 is 13 residues. V dropped 0 bases and J dropped 6 bases, with 8 bases sitting between them. Per the germline V gene, CDR1 is MGHRA and CDR2 is YSYEKL. The CDR3 DNA reads TGCGCCAGCAGCCAAGAAAGGGGTCAGACCCAGTACTTC. The encoded protein is CASSQERGQTQYF.

This chain links TRBV7-7 with TRBJ2-3; D is perhaps TRBD2 (7 bases). This CDR3 is built from 15 residues. The germline V and J ends were trimmed by 5 bases and 5 bases, with 17 bases remaining between them. Germline loops: CDR1 SSHAT, CDR2 FNYEAQ (reference sequence). CDR3 coding DNA: TGTGCCAGCAGCCCTGGACAGCCGGGGGGAGATACGCAGTATTTT. Its protein is CASSPGQPGGDTQYF.

The chain links TRBV28 to TRBJ2-7; weak D call: TRBD2 (6 bases). The CDR3 is made up of 15 amino acids. Germline V gene sequence: CDR1 MDHEN, CDR2 SYDVKM. V was clipped by 5 bases and J by 0 bases, with 14 bases between them. CDR3 in amino acids: CASSPSGYLSYEQYF. The CDR3 region has the DNA TGTGCCAGCAGTCCGAGCGGGTACCTCTCCTACGAGCAGTACTTC.

The table lists this clone with a few counts. This rearrangement joins TRBV18 to TRBJ2-7, with D possibly TRBD1 on 6 matching bases. The CDR3 is 16 amino acids. With 0 bases removed from V and 1 base from J, the gap between germline ends came to 13 bases. CDR1 KGHSH and CDR2 LQKENI come from the germline V gene. The CDR3 protein is CASSPPGRGRSYEQYF. The CDR3 bases are TGTGCCAGCTCACCACCGGGCAGGGGTAGGTCCTACGAGCAGTACTTC.

The rearrangement uses TRBV6-1 and TRBJ2-3; 8 bases fit TRBD2. The germline gives CDR1 MNHNS, CDR2 SASEGT. After removal of 8 bases from V and 6 bases from J, the junction contained 10 bases not matched to a gene. The CDR3 spans 14 residues. The CDR3, as DNA: TGTGCCAGCCCAAGCGGGGGCGGCAGTGATACGCAGTATTTT. It is translated as CASPSGGGSDTQYF.

This chain uses TRBV10-1 with TRBJ1-1, with no clear D. This CDR3 has 17 residues. V lost 4 bases to trimming and J lost 3 bases, with 21 bases between them. CDR1 WNHNN and CDR2 SYGVQD come from the germline V gene (reference sequence). CDR3 nucleotides: TGCGCCAGCAGTGTAACCCCGGAGGTCCCCCTCCACACTGAAGCTTTCTTT. Protein: CASSVTPEVPLHTEAFF.

The chain has TRBV5-5 and TRBJ2-1, with TRBD2 as a possible D gene (6 bases). The CDR3 consists of 13 residues. In germline, CDR1 is SGHKS, CDR2 YYEKEE (reference sequence). Trimming left V 3 bases short and J 9 bases short, with 13 bases between. CDR3 protein: CASSWEDFFEQFF. The CDR3 DNA sequence: TGTGCCAGCAGCTGGGAGGATTTTTTTGAGCAGTTCTTC.

This clone was seen only a few times. The rearrangement links TRBV10-1 to TRBJ2-3; TRBD2 matches 7 bases. The CDR3 spans 14 residues. The trim removed 5 bases at V and 4 bases at J, leaving 6 bases unmatched. Germline values: CDR1 WNHNN, CDR2 SYGVQD (reference sequence). CDR3 loop: CASSPGLDPDTQYF. The CDR3 nucleotides read TGCGCCAGCAGTCCCGGACTAGATCCAGATACGCAGTATTTT.

The chain uses TRBV30 and TRBJ1-4; D is unclear. The CDR3 covers 14 residues. Trimming left V 4 bases short and J 4 bases short, with 13 bases between. The germline gives CDR1 GTSNPN, CDR2 SVGIG (reference sequence). CDR3 residues: CAWKKRHRNEKLFF. CDR3 DNA: TGTGCCTGGAAGAAACGACACCGTAATGAAAAACTGTTTTTT.

This chain links TRBV11-2 with TRBJ1-4; 9 bases are shared with TRBD1. This CDR3 is built from 17 residues. CDR1 is SGHAT and CDR2 is FQNNGV in the germline V gene. Unmatched junction bases numbered 14, after V lost 2 bases and J lost 10 bases. The CDR3 loop is CASSLTATGGFGRKLFF. For the CDR3, the DNA is TGTGCCAGCAGCTTAACGGCGACAGGGGGATTTGGTAGAAAACTGTTTTTT.

This clone is medium-sized (0.01 to 0.1%) within its sample. J is TRBJ2-1 and V is TRBV7-6, with 8 bases identical to TRBD2. The CDR3 is 15 amino acids. Unmatched junction bases numbered 4, after V lost 1 base and J lost 5 bases. Germline V gene lookup returns CDR1 SGHVS and CDR2 FNYEAQ. CDR3 DNA sequence: TGTGCCAGCAGCTTAGAAACTAGCGGCAACAATGAGCAGTTCTTC. This codes for CASSLETSGNNEQFF. Variable domain in full (rest from reference TRBV7-6 and TRBJ2-1): GAGVSQSPRYKVTKRGQDVALRCDPISGHVSLYWYRQALGQGPEFLTYFNYEAQQDKSGLPNDRFSAERPEGSISTLTIQRTEQRDSAMYRCASSLETSGNNEQFFGPGTRLTVL.

The genes are TRBV9 and TRBJ2-3, with TRBD2 matching over 7 bases. Trimming took 0 bases from V and 1 from J; bases not matched to a gene: 2. The germline V gene encodes CDR1 SGDLS and CDR2 YYNGEE. This CDR3 is built from 15 residues. CDR3 sequence reads: CASSVAAGGTDTQYF. CDR3 bases: TGTGCCAGCAGCGTAGCTGCGGGGGGCACAGATACGCAGTATTTT.

The chain employs TRBV2 and TRBJ1-3, with unresolved D. V lost 2 bases, J lost 2 bases, and 10 bases lay in between. In germline, CDR1 is SNHLY, CDR2 FYNNEI. CDR3 length equals 15 residues. This chain's CDR3 is CASSERYSPGNTIYF. CDR3 coding DNA: TGTGCCAGCAGTGAAAGGTACAGTCCTGGAAACACCATATATTTT.

V gene TRBV25-1 combines with J gene TRBJ2-2; maybe TRBD1 (6 bases). Trimming took off 2 bases at V and 7 bases at J, with 8 bases between the two ends. This CDR3 is built from 13 residues. CDR1 is MGHDK and CDR2 is SYGVNS in the germline V gene. The CDR3 protein is CASSEVRGGELFF. CDR3 nucleotide sequence: TGTGCCAGCAGTGAAGTCAGGGGCGGGGAGCTGTTTTTT.

V usage is TRBV5-5 and J usage is TRBJ2-7; D not resolved. This CDR3 is built from 14 residues. Trimming shortened V by 1 base and J by 4 bases, and 12 bases separated the two germline ends. Germline CDR1 is SGHKS and CDR2 is YYEKEE (reference sequence). For the CDR3, the DNA is TGTGCCAGCAGCTTGCAAACCGGTATATACGAGCAGTACTTC. Translating it yields CASSLQTGIYEQYF.